What follows describes a single T cell receptor (beta chain). Germline and junction disagree at one end, which may indicate a read error. Stated time point: blood at routine non-recurrence follow-up after resection. No cell sorting; template was whole RNA from tumor, lung tissue or PBMC. This sample is part of a study of spatial heterogeneity in lung cancer. About the research overall: The donors, fewer than 95 patients with untreated early-stage non-small cell lung cancer, provided the samples.

TCRdb re-analysed the 5' RACE reads in MiXCR, keeping a single row per CDR3 protein. The data contain approximately 93,000 distinct CDR3 sequences, approximately 19% of them singletons. Germline V gene sequence: CDR1 SGHAT, CDR2 FQNNGV. The length of the CDR3 is 14 residues. This chain links TRBV11-2 with TRBJ2-5, with D possibly matching TRBD1 (5 bases). Sequences were derived from PBMCs, sampled at follow-up. This TCR was sampled from a male donor with early-stage non-small cell lung cancer. CDR3 loop: CASSLAGHQDTQYF. The CDR3 coding sequence is TGTGCCAGCAGCTTAGCAGGGCACCAAGACACCCAGTACTTC.